One and the same sample provided the 19 T cell receptor beta chains below, sequenced in a study of high-grade serous ovarian cancer treatment subgroups (dated by TCRdb to the early 2020s). The tumor samples were collected prior to definitive surgery or chemotherapy. Library creation used the immunoSEQ multiplex PCR assay. Sourced from immuneACCESS, this table was stored by TCRdb with only in-frame sequences that have V and J called. A share of the clones is absent; for the studies checked, an unresolved V gene accounts for under half, and the remainder has no known explanation. Within this sample are about 7,600 clones, with approximately 84% of them counted one time only. Clones ranked in the top ten supply about 9.9% of the sample. The material sequenced was tumor tissue. The receptors were sampled from a human donor with high-grade serous ovarian cancer.

This sequence joins TRBV5-4 and TRBJ2-1; 9 positions match TRBD2. The germline CDR1 and CDR2 sequences are SGHNT and YYREEE (reference sequence). This CDR3 has 18 amino acids. V trimming: 4 bases; J trimming: 3 bases; junction bases outside the gene matches: 14. The CDR3 region is CASSQLLIAGAYYNEQFF. The DNA of the CDR3 is TGTGCCAGCAGCCAATTACTCATAGCGGGAGCTTACTACAATGAGCAGTTCTTC. The full variable domain, rest sourced from reference TRBV5-4 and TRBJ2-1, is ETGVTQSPTHLIKTRGQQVTLRCSSQSGHNTVSWYQQALGQGPQFIFQYYREEENGRGNFPPRFSGLQFPNYSSELNVNALELDDSALYLCASSQLLIAGAYYNEQFFGPGTRLTVL.

The chain joins TRBV7-8 to TRBJ2-3, with D unresolved. Germline lookup yields CDR1 SGHVS and CDR2 FQNEAQ. V lost 0 bases and J lost 0, with 10 bases in between. There are 16 residues in the CDR3. The CDR3 bases are TGTGCCAGCAGCTTAGCGCTAACGCCTAGCACAGATACGCAGTATTTT. Translating it yields CASSLALTPSTDTQYF.

J is TRBJ1-6 and V is TRBV30, with D unclear. CDR3 length: 14 residues. CDR1 is GTSNPN, CDR2 SVGIG, per germline (reference sequence). Deletions cut 7 bases from V and 2 bases from J, with 12 bases between. The CDR3 region has the DNA TGTGCCTTGGCCAGGTCGACCTATAATTCACCCCTCCACTTT. As protein: CALARSTYNSPLHF.

The chain uses TRBV7-6 and TRBJ2-7; TRBD1 matches at 7 bases. CDR3 size: 12 residues. CDR1 is SGHVS, CDR2 FNYEAQ, per germline. V gave up 5 bases and J gave up 7 bases; unmatched junction bases: 5. This chain's CDR3 is CASSPGTDEQYF. The CDR3 DNA sequence: TGTGCCAGCAGCCCGGGGACAGATGAGCAGTACTTC.

CDR3 sequence reads: CASSQDALNTEAFF. Written as DNA, the CDR3 is TGCGCCAGCAGCCAAGATGCCCTGAACACTGAAGCTTTCTTT. The chain carries TRBV4-3 and TRBJ1-1; D gene unclear. With 0 bases removed from V and 0 bases from J, the gap between germline ends came to 5 bases. The CDR3 totals 14 residues. The germline V gene has CDR1 LGHNA and CDR2 YSLEER.

This chain uses TRBV7-3 with TRBJ2-1, with a possible D match to TRBD1 (5 bases). V lost 3 bases, J lost 4 bases, and 16 bases lay in between. This CDR3 contains 16 residues. Germline V gene lookup returns CDR1 SGHTA and CDR2 FQGTGA. The CDR3 region is CASSLRTTTFYNEQFF. CDR3 DNA: TGTGCCAGCAGCTTGCGGACAACGACCTTTTACAATGAGCAGTTCTTC.

The chain combines TRBV28 with TRBJ1-1; D remains unclear. Between the trimmed V and J ends, which lost 4 bases and 11 bases, there was a span of 14 bases. There are 12 residues in the CDR3. CDR1 and CDR2 (germline): MDHEN, SYDVKM. The CDR3 here is CASSSLTTYAFF. CDR3 DNA: TGTGCCAGCAGTTCCCTCACGACGTATGCTTTCTTT.

The genes are TRBV5-4 and TRBJ2-6; possibly TRBD1 for D (7 bases). Germline assignment: CDR1 SGHNT and CDR2 YYREEE (reference sequence). The CDR3 runs 18 residues. V was shortened by 2 bases and J by 3 bases, with 18 bases between the two germline ends. CDR3 bases: TGTGCCAGCAGCTTCCCTGGCAGGGGGGTACGTGGGGCCAACGTCCTGACTTTC. It yields the protein CASSFPGRGVRGANVLTF. Looking up the rest from reference TRBV5-4 and TRBJ2-6 gives the full variable domain: ETGVTQSPTHLIKTRGQQVTLRCSSQSGHNTVSWYQQALGQGPQFIFQYYREEENGRGNFPPRFSGLQFPNYSSELNVNALELDDSALYLCASSFPGRGVRGANVLTFGAGSRLTVL.

This sequence joins TRBV7-9 and TRBJ2-3, with 16 bases that match TRBD2. There are 19 residues in the CDR3. Germline V gives CDR1 SEHNR, CDR2 FQNEAQ (reference sequence). Unmatched junction bases numbered 10, after V lost 5 bases and J lost 2 bases. The CDR3 DNA reads as TGTGCCAGCAGCCCGGGACTAGCGGGGGGGATCTCCTTCACAGATACGCAGTATTTT. Translating it yields CASSPGLAGGISFTDTQYF. Together with reference TRBV7-9 and TRBJ2-3, the CDR3 gives the full variable domain: DTGVSQNPRHKITKRGQNVTFRCDPISEHNRLYWYRQTLGQGPEFLTYFQNEAQLEKSRLLSDRFSAERPKGSFSTLEIQRTEQGDSAMYLCASSPGLAGGISFTDTQYFGPGTRLTVL.

J is TRBJ2-5 and V is TRBV5-1; 7 bases agree with TRBD1. This CDR3 comprises 15 residues. After removal of 3 bases from V and 1 base from J, the junction contained 6 bases not matched to a gene. Germline V gene lookup returns CDR1 SGHRS and CDR2 YFSETQ. The CDR3 DNA sequence: TGCGCCAGCAGCTCGACGAGGGGGCCCCAAGAGACCCAGTACTTC. It specifies CASSSTRGPQETQYF.

This chain joins TRBV7-2 and TRBJ2-3; 8 bases align to TRBD2. Trimming removed 5 bases from V and 7 bases from J; junction bases left unmatched: 11. This CDR3 comprises 15 residues. Germline V gene sequence: CDR1 SGHTA, CDR2 FQGNSA. The CDR3 DNA is TGTGCCAGCAGCGAGACCCGGACTAGCCCTCATACGCAGTATTTT. Protein sequence: CASSETRTSPHTQYF.

This clone was picked up one time. CDR3 bases: TGTGCCACCGCAAAAGGGGAAGAAGAGACCCAGTACTTC. It is translated as CATAKGEEETQYF. The V call is TRBV10-3, the J call TRBJ2-5, with a tentative D call TRBD1 (5 bases). There are 13 residues in the CDR3. Looked up from germline, CDR1 is ENHRY and CDR2 is SYGVKD. The ends were cut back, 10 bases at V and 3 bases at J, with 15 bases in the middle.

The chain carries TRBV18 and TRBJ2-3; D is uncertain. Germline V lookup: CDR1 KGHSH, CDR2 LQKENI. The CDR3 covers 12 residues. The ends were cut back, 6 bases at V and 1 base at J, with 5 bases in the middle. This CDR3 is CASSWGTDTQYF. In DNA, the CDR3 is TGTGCCAGCTCTTGGGGCACAGATACGCAGTATTTT. Full variable domain (remainder filled in from reference TRBV18 and TRBJ2-3): NAGVMQNPRHLVRRRGQEARLRCSPMKGHSHVYWYRQLPEEGLKFMVYLQKENIIDESGMPKERFSAEFPKEGPSILRIQQVVRGDSAAYFCASSWGTDTQYFGPGTRLTVL.

The chain carries TRBV4-3 and TRBJ2-1; TRBD2 agrees at 9 bases. Germline V gene data show CDR1 as LGHNA and CDR2 as YSLEER. After removal of 3 bases from V and 6 bases from J, the junction contained 12 bases not matched to a gene. The length of the CDR3 is 17 residues. CDR3 sequence: CASSQATSGRGFNEQFF. The CDR3 region has the DNA TGCGCCAGCAGCCAGGCCACTAGCGGGCGGGGATTCAATGAGCAGTTCTTC.

The CDR3 loop is CASSAYRDREEAGELFF. The CDR3 DNA is TGCGCCAGCAGTGCTTACCGGGACAGGGAAGAGGCCGGGGAGCTGTTTTTT. The gene calls are TRBV10-1 and TRBJ2-2; 9 nucleotides line up with TRBD1. Losses at the gene ends were 4 bases for V and 6 bases for J; bases not matched to a gene: 12. The CDR3 sequence is 17 residues long. The germline gives CDR1 WNHNN, CDR2 SYGVQD (reference sequence).

This clone was observed once. The chain recombines TRBV7-2 with TRBJ2-2, with TRBD2 matching 8 bases. The CDR3 runs 15 residues. V gave up 4 bases and J gave up 7 bases; unmatched junction bases: 8. The germline CDR1 and CDR2 sequences are SGHTA and FQGNSA. CDR3 DNA sequence: TGTGCCAGCAGCTATATAGCGGGAACGGTCGGGGAGCTGTTTTTT. It yields the protein CASSYIAGTVGELFF.

J is TRBJ2-2 and V is TRBV29-1; 11 bases agree with TRBD1. This CDR3 comprises 15 residues. Germline V gene lookup returns CDR1 SQVTM and CDR2 ANQGSEA. Unmatched junction bases numbered 7, after V lost 4 bases and J lost 6 bases. The CDR3 nucleotides are TGCAGCGTTGCTGGAGGACAGGGGGCGCCCGGGGAGCTGTTTTTT. It codes for CSVAGGQGAPGELFF.

The chain couples TRBV4-3 to TRBJ1-2; D is ambiguous. Per the germline V gene, CDR1 is LGHNA and CDR2 is YSLEER. The V gene lost 0 bases and the J gene lost 1 base, with 6 bases spanning the gap. The CDR3 is 14 residues long. The CDR3 DNA follows: TGCGCCAGCAGCCAAGATACCGGTAACTATGGCTACACCTTC. Translated: CASSQDTGNYGYTF.

This chain uses TRBV30 with TRBJ1-2; no definite D call. The CDR3 length is 14 residues. Between the trimmed V and J ends, which lost 2 bases and 1 base, there was a span of 11 bases. Germline V gene sequence: CDR1 GTSNPN, CDR2 SVGIG (reference sequence). CDR3 in amino acids: CAWSRTVVNYGYTF. The CDR3 region has the DNA TGTGCCTGGAGTCGGACGGTAGTTAACTATGGCTACACCTTC.